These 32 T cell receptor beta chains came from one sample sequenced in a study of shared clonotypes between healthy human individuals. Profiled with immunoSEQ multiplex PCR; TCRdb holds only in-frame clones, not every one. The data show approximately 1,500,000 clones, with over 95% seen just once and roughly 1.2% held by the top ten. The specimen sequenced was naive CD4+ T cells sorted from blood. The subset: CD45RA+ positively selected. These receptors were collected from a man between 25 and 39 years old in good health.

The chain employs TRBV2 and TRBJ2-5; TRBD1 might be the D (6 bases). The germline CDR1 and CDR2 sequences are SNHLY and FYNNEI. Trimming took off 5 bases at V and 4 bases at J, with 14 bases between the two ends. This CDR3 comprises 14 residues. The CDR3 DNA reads TGTGCCAGCAGTCAGTACACAGGGAGAGAGACCCAGTACTTC. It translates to CASSQYTGRETQYF. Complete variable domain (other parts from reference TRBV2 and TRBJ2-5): EPEVTQTPSHQVTQMGQEVILRCVPISNHLYFYWYRQILGQKVEFLVSFYNNEISEKSEIFDDQFSVERPDGSNFTLKIRSTKLEDSAMYFCASSQYTGRETQYFGPGTRLLVL.

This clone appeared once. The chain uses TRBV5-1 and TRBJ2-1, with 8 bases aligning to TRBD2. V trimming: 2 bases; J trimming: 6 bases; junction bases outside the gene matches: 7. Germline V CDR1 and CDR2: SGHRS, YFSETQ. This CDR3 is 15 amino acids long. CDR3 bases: TGCGCCAGCAGCTTAACTAGCGGCTCGGGCAATGAGCAGTTCTTC. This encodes CASSLTSGSGNEQFF.

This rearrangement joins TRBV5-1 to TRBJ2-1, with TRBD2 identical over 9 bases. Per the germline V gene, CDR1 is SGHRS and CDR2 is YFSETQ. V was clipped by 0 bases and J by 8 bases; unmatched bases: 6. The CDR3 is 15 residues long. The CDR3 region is CASSLDASGTDEQFF. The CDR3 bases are TGCGCCAGCAGCTTGGATGCTAGCGGGACAGATGAGCAGTTCTTC.

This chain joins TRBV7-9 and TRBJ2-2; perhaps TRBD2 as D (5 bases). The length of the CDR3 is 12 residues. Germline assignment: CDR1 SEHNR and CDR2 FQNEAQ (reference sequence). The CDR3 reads CASGSSTGELFF. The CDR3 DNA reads TGTGCGAGCGGCAGTTCCACCGGGGAGCTGTTTTTT.

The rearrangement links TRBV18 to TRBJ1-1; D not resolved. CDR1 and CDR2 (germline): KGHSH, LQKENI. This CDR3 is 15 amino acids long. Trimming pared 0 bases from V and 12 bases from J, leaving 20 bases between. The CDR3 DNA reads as TGTGCCAGCTCACCACCGAGAGGTCTTGTCAGGAGGACTTTCTTT. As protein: CASSPPRGLVRRTFF.

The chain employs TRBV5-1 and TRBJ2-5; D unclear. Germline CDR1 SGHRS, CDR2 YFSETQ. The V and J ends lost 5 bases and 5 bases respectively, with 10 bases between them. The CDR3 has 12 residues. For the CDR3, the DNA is TGCGCCAGCAGACACGCGCGGGAGACCCAGTACTTC. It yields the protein CASRHARETQYF.

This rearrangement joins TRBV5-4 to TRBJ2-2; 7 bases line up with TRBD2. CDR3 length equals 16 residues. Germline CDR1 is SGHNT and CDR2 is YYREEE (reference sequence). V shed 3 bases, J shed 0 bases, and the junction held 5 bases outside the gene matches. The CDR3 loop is CASSSYSGSNTGELFF. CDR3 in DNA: TGTGCCAGCAGCTCCTATAGCGGGTCGAACACCGGGGAGCTGTTTTTT.

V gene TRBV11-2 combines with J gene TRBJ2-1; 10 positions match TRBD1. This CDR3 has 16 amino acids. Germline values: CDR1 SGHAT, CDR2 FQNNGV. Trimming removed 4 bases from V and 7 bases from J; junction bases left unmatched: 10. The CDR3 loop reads CASSSRDRGPFNEQFF. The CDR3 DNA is TGTGCCAGCAGCTCCCGGGACAGGGGACCCTTTAATGAGCAGTTCTTC.

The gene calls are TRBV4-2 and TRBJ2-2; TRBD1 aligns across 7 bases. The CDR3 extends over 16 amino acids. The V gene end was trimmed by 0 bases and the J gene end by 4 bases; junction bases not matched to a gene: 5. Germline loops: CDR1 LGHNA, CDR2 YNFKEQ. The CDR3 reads CASSQDLQGSTGELFF. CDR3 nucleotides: TGTGCCAGCAGCCAAGATTTACAGGGGAGCACCGGGGAGCTGTTTTTT.

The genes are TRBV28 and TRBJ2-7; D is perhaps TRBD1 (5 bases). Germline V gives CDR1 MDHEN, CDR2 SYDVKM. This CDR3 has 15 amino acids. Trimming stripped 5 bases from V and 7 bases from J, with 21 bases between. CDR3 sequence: CASSPPISTAPEQYF. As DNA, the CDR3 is TGTGCCAGCAGTCCGCCCATCTCGACAGCGCCGGAGCAGTACTTC.

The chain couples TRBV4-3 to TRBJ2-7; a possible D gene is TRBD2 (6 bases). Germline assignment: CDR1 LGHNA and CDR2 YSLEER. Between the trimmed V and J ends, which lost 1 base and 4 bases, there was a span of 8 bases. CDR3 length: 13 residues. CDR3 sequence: CASSQVLAYEQYF. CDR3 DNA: TGCGCCAGCAGCCAAGTTCTAGCGTACGAGCAGTACTTC.

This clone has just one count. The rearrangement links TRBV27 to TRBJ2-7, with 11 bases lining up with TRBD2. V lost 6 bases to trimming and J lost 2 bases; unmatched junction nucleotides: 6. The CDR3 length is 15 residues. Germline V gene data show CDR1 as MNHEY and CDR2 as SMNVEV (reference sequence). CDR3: CASRKGLAVTYEQYF. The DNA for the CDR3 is TGTGCCAGCAGAAAGGGACTAGCGGTAACCTACGAGCAGTACTTC.

CDR3 coding DNA: TGCGCCAGCAGCTGGACGGCGTCAGAGACCCAGTACTTC. Its protein is CASSWTASETQYF. V is TRBV4-1 and J is TRBJ2-5; D remains unclear. V lost 5 bases, J lost 4 bases, and 11 bases lay in between. This CDR3 region has 13 residues. Germline V lookup: CDR1 MGHRA, CDR2 YSYEKL.

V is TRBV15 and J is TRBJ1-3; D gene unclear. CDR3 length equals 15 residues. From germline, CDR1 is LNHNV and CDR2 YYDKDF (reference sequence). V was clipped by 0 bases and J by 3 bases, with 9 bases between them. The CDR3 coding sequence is TGTGCCACCAGCAGAGATCGGGAAATTGGAAACACCATATATTTT. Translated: CATSRDREIGNTIYF. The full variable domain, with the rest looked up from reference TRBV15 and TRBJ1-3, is DAMVIQNPRYQVTQFGKPVTLSCSQTLNHNVMYWYQQKSSQAPKLLFHYYDKDFNNEADTPDNFQSRRPNTSFCFLDIRSPGLGDTAMYLCATSRDREIGNTIYFGEGSWLTVV.

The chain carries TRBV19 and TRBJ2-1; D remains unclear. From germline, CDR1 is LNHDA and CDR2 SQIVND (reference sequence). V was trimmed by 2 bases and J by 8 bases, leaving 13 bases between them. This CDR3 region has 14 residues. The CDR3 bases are TGTGCCAGTAGTATACCCGGGCGGTTCCATGAGCAGTTCTTC. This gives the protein CASSIPGRFHEQFF.

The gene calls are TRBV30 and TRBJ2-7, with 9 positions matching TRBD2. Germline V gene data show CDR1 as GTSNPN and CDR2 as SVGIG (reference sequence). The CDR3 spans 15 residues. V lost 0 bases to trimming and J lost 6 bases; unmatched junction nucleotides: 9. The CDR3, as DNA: TGTGCCTGGAGTGTATCGGCGGGAGGGCGTTCCGAGCAGTACTTC. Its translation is CAWSVSAGGRSEQYF. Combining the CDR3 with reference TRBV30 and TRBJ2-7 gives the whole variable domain SQTIHQWPATLVQPVGSPLSLECTVEGTSNPNLYWYRQAAGRGLQLLFYSVGIGQISSEVPQNLSASRPQDRQFILSSKKLLLSDSGFYLCAWSVSAGGRSEQYFGPGTRLTVT.

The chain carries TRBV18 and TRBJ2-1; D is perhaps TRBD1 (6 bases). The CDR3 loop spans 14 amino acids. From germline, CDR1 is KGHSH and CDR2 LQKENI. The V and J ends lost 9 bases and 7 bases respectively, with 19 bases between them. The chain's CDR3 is CASILGQRSNEQFF. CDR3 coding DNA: TGTGCCAGTATCCTCGGACAGAGGTCTAATGAGCAGTTCTTC.

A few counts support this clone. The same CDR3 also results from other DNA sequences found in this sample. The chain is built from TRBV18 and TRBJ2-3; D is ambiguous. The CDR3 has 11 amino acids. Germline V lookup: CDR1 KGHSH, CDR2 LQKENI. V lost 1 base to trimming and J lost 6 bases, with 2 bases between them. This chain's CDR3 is CASSPRDTQYF. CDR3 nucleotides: TGTGCCAGCTCACCACGGGATACGCAGTATTTT.

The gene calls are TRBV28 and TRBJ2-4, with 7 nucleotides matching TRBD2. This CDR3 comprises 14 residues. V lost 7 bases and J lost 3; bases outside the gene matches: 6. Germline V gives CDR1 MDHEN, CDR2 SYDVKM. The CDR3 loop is CASTLGGVKNIQYF. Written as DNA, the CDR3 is TGTGCCAGCACCTTGGGAGGGGTCAAAAACATTCAGTACTTC.

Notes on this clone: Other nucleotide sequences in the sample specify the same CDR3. The CDR3 loop reads CASRAGAGEQFF. The CDR3 DNA reads as TGTGCCAGCAGGGCGGGAGCAGGTGAGCAGTTCTTC. The V gene is TRBV28, the J gene TRBJ2-1; 7 bases line up with TRBD2. Germline V gene lookup returns CDR1 MDHEN and CDR2 SYDVKM. The CDR3 runs to 12 residues. Germline trimming cut 6 bases from V and 9 bases from J; bases unmatched to any gene: 5.

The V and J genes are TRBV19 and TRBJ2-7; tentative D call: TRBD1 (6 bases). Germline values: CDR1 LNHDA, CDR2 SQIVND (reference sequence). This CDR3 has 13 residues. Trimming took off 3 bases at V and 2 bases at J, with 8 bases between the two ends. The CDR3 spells CASSIGTPYEQYF. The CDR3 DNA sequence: TGTGCCAGTAGTATCGGGACACCCTACGAGCAGTACTTC.

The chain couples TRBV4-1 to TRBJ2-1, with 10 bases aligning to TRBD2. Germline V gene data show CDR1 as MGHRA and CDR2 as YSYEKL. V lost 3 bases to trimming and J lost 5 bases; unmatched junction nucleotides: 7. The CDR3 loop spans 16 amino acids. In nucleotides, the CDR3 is TGCGCCAGCAGCCAGCCCGGGACTAGCGTCGACAATGAGCAGTTCTTC. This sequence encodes CASSQPGTSVDNEQFF.

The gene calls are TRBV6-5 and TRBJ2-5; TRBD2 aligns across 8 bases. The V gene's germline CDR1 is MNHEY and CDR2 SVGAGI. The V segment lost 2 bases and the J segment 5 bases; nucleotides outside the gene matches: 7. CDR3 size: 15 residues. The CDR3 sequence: CASSYGAGVRETQYF. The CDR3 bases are TGTGCCAGCAGTTACGGAGCGGGAGTTCGGGAGACCCAGTACTTC.

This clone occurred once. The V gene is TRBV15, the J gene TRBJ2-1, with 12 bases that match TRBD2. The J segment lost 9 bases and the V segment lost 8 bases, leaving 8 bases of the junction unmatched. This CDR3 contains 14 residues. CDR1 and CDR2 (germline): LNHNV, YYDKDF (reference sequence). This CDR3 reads CATRRTSGNLEQFF. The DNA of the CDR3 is TGTGCCACCCGACGGACTAGCGGGAATCTTGAGCAGTTCTTC.

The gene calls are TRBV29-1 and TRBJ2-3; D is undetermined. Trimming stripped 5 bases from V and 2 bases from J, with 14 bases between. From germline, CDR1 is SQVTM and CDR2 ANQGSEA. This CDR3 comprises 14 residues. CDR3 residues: CSVSNKQITDTQYF. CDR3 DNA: TGCAGCGTTTCGAATAAGCAGATCACAGATACGCAGTATTTT.

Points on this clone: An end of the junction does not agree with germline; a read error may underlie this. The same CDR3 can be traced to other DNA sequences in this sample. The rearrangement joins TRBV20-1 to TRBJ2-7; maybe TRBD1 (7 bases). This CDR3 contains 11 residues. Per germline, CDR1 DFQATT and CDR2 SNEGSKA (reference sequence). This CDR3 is CSGGSSYEQYF. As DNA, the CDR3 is TGTTCAGGGGGGTCCTCCTACGAGCAGTACTTC.

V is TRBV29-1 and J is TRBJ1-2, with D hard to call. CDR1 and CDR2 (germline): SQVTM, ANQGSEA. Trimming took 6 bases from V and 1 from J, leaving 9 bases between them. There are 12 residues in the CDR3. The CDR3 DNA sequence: TGCAGCGTATACCAAAATAACTATGGCTACACCTTC. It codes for CSVYQNNYGYTF.

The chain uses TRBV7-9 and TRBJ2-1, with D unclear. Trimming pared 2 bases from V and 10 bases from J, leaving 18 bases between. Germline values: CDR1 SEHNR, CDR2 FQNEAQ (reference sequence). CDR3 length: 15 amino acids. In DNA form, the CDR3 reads TGTGCCAGCAGCTTACCCCCTCTGGGGTTATCGGAGCAGTTCTTC. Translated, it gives CASSLPPLGLSEQFF.

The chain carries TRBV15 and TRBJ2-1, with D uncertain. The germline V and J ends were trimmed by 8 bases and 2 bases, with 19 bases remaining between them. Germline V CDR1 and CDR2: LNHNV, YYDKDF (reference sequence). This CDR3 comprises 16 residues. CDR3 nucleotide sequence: TGTGCCACCTTCTGGGGATCGGGCGGCACCTACAATGAGCAGTTCTTC. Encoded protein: CATFWGSGGTYNEQFF.

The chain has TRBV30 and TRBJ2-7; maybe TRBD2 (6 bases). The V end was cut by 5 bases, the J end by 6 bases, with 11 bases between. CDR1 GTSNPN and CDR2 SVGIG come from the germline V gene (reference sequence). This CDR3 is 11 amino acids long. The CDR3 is CAWAREPEQYF. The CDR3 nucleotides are TGTGCCTGGGCACGGGAGCCCGAGCAGTACTTC.

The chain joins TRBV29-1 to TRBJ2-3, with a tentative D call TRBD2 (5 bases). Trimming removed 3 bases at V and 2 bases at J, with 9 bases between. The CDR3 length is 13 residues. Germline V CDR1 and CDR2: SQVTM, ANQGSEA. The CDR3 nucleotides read TGCAGCGTTGACGGGGTCCCCACAGATACGCAGTATTTT. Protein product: CSVDGVPTDTQYF.

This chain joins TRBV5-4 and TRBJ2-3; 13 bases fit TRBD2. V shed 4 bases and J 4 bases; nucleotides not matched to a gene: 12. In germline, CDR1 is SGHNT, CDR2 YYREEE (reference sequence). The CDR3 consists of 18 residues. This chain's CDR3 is CASSEGLAGYRGADTQYF. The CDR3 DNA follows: TGTGCCAGCAGCGAGGGACTAGCGGGATACAGGGGGGCAGATACGCAGTATTTT.